The clone carrying this T cell receptor beta chain was counted only a few times. What it binds is not known. The data stem from a study of shared clonotypes between healthy human individuals. Germline V gene sequence: CDR1 SQVTM, CDR2 ANQGSEA. The ends lost 4 bases at V and 3 bases at J; junction bases unmatched: 5. The CDR3 consists of 14 residues. Whole-study results and caveats: Blood was the sole source, and tissue repertoires probably differ.

Across several immunoSEQ plates, the genomic DNA of each subset was split evenly. TCRdb's table, derived via immunoSEQ multiplex PCR, lists solely in-frame clones and lacks some. The sample yields 400,000 to 600,000 clones, roughly three quarters seen once. Each of the donors was a healthy adult who was HIV-negative and had not had a recent acute infection or vaccination. Donors, without exception, were Caucasian adults residing in Nashville, Tennessee. V is TRBV29-1 and J is TRBJ2-7, with 11 positions matching TRBD2. The sample consisted of PBMCs. This sequence originates from a woman aged 35 to 49 in good health. Some clones in this sample may be carry-over from other donors' samples. CDR3 protein: CSVGVAGGVYEQYF. In nucleotides, the CDR3 is TGCAGCGTTGGAGTAGCGGGAGGGGTCTACGAGCAGTACTTC.